This T cell receptor beta chain comes out of a study of OX40 agonist ivuxolimab in advanced cancers. The wider study: While on treatment, patients had intravenous ivuxolimab at 0.01 to 10 mg/kg every 2 weeks. Points from the study as a whole: Dose levels from 0.1 to 3.0 mg/kg saw CD4+ and CD8+ blood T cells expand clonally by week 6. The study did not work out the antigen specificity of the expanded peripheral T cells.

Germline-derived CDR1 and CDR2 are SGHTA and FQGNSA. The CDR3 covers 15 residues. Trimming removed 6 bases from V and 0 bases from J, with 15 bases in between. A word on this clone: The antigen is undetermined.

Repertoires were generated with immunoSEQ multiplex PCR, while TCRdb's copy carries only in-frame clones and drops some. This table holds 77,000 or so clones, 85% found once. V usage is TRBV7-2 and J usage is TRBJ2-7; maybe TRBD1 (5 bases). Sample: CD4+ or CD8+ T cells sorted from blood, taken in a trial of the OX40 agonist ivuxolimab. The sequence came from an adult with an advanced solid tumor such as melanoma, head and neck, liver or kidney cancer. The CDR3: CASRPGMGSSYEQYF. The CDR3 DNA sequence: TGTGCCAGCAGGCCAGGGATGGGAAGCTCCTACGAGCAGTACTTC. The full variable domain, rest sourced from reference TRBV7-2 and TRBJ2-7, is GAGVSQSPSNKVTEKGKDVELRCDPISGHTALYWYRQSLGQGLEFLIYFQGNSAPDKSGLPSDRFSAERTGGSVSTLTIQRTQQEDSAVYLCASRPGMGSSYEQYFGPGTRLTVT.